Listed below are T cell receptor beta chains from one sample, sequenced in a study of cytomegalovirus exposure and HLA in healthy donors. Clones were read by immunoSEQ multiplex PCR, and TCRdb kept only the in-frame ones, dropping some. Of 63,000 or so clones in the sample, roughly four fifths were seen once. Sequences were obtained from PBMCs. The receptor source for this set is a woman in her twenties or thirties in good health and CMV-seropositive. The CDR3 runs from the conserved cysteine through the conserved F or W. Each record gives: D gene, V gene, J gene, clone size, CDR3 protein, CDR3 DNA. D genes are given only for firm matches. Where a row states a size, it is once, few, many or the class of an expanded clone; other rows omit it.

D: NA
V: TRBV19
J: TRBJ1-2
size: NA
CDR3: CASTRRAGGYTF
DNA: TGTGCCAGTACCCGTCGGGCGGGCGGCTACACCTTC

D: TRBD2
V: TRBV5-5
J: TRBJ2-7
size: NA
CDR3: CASSWEGSGTPQYF
DNA: TGTGCCAGCAGCTGGGAGGGTAGTGGGACTCCCCAGTACTTC

D: NA
V: TRBV28
J: TRBJ2-5
size: NA
CDR3: CASSLGTSGAWETQYF
DNA: TGTGCCAGCAGTTTAGGTACCTCTGGGGCTTGGGAGACCCAGTACTTC

D: NA
V: TRBV27
J: TRBJ2-3
size: NA
CDR3: CASSPGQGRASTDTQYF
DNA: TGTGCCAGCAGTCCTGGCCAGGGGAGGGCTAGCACAGATACGCAGTATTTT

D: TRBD1
V: TRBV6-1
J: TRBJ2-1
size: NA
CDR3: CASRYRGFDNEQFF
DNA: TGTGCCAGCAGGTACAGGGGATTCGACAATGAGCAGTTCTTC

D: TRBD2
V: TRBV19
J: TRBJ2-7
size: NA
CDR3: CASSFGLAVSYEQYF
DNA: TGTGCCAGTAGTTTCGGACTAGCGGTATCCTACGAGCAGTACTTC

D: NA
V: TRBV28
J: TRBJ1-1
size: NA
CDR3: CASRSGEAFF
DNA: TGTGCCAGCAGATCGGGTGAAGCTTTCTTT

D: NA
V: TRBV14
J: TRBJ2-2
size: NA
CDR3: CASSQDRGRITGELFF
DNA: TGTGCCAGCAGCCAAGATCGAGGGAGGATTACCGGGGAGCTGTTTTTT

D: TRBD1
V: TRBV5-8
J: TRBJ1-2
size: NA
CDR3: CASSFDRVDGYTF
DNA: TGTGCCAGCAGTTTCGACAGGGTAGACGGCTACACCTTC

D: TRBD1
V: TRBV6-1
J: TRBJ2-3
size: NA
CDR3: CASSEATGDGTDTQYF
DNA: TGTGCCAGCAGTGAAGCAACAGGGGATGGCACAGATACGCAGTATTTT

D: NA
V: TRBV10-3
J: TRBJ1-2
size: few
CDR3: CAISESRGLRNYGYTF
DNA: TGTGCCATCAGTGAGTCAAGAGGGTTGCGTAACTATGGCTACACCTTC

D: NA
V: TRBV27
J: TRBJ2-7
size: NA
CDR3: CASSIRQVAYEQYF
DNA: TGTGCCAGCAGCATTCGACAGGTGGCCTACGAGCAGTACTTC

D: NA
V: TRBV28
J: TRBJ1-2
size: once
CDR3: CASSPRSVYGYTF
DNA: TGTGCCAGCAGCCCCAGGTCTGTCTATGGCTACACCTTC

D: TRBD1
V: TRBV7-8
J: TRBJ1-3
size: NA
CDR3: CASSLEGQGKWVGNTIYF
DNA: TGTGCCAGCAGCTTAGAGGGACAGGGAAAGTGGGTCGGAAACACCATATATTTT

D: NA
V: TRBV7-9
J: TRBJ2-7
size: NA
CDR3: CASRWSGTYEQYF
DNA: TGTGCCAGCAGGTGGTCGGGTACCTACGAGCAGTACTTC

D: TRBD1
V: TRBV5-6
J: TRBJ2-5
size: NA
CDR3: CASSADYGDRGATQYF
DNA: TGTGCCAGCAGCGCGGACTATGGGGACAGGGGGGCGACCCAGTACTTC

D: TRBD1
V: TRBV11-2
J: TRBJ2-7
size: once
CDR3: CASSASTGGNYEQYF
DNA: TGTGCCAGCAGCGCGTCGACAGGGGGCAACTACGAGCAGTACTTC

D: TRBD2
V: TRBV30
J: TRBJ2-2
size: NA
CDR3: CAWEGLAGGHGGELFF
DNA: TGTGCCTGGGAAGGGCTAGCGGGAGGGCATGGCGGGGAGCTGTTTTTT

D: TRBD2
V: TRBV7-2
J: TRBJ2-2
size: NA
CDR3: CASSSLAGLNTGELFF
DNA: TGTGCCAGCAGCTCACTAGCGGGGCTGAACACCGGGGAGCTGTTTTTT

D: NA
V: TRBV29-1
J: TRBJ1-1
size: few
CDR3: CSVGGATHTEAFF
DNA: TGCAGCGTTGGTGGGGCGACACACACTGAAGCTTTCTTT

D: TRBD1
V: TRBV29-1
J: TRBJ1-2
size: NA
CDR3: CSVEGQGAGGYTF
DNA: TGCAGCGTTGAAGGGCAGGGGGCCGGTGGCTACACCTTC

D: TRBD1
V: TRBV7-9
J: TRBJ1-3
size: NA
CDR3: CASIPGTGRNTIYF
DNA: TGTGCCAGCATCCCGGGGACAGGTCGAAACACCATATATTTT

D: TRBD2
V: TRBV4-1
J: TRBJ2-5
size: few
CDR3: CASSGTTETQYF
DNA: TGCGCCAGTTCGGGGACTACAGAGACCCAGTACTTC

D: NA
V: TRBV6-5
J: TRBJ2-3
size: NA
CDR3: CASSPVGGPTDTQYF
DNA: TGTGCCAGCAGCCCCGTCGGGGGTCCCACAGATACGCAGTATTTT

D: NA
V: TRBV21-1
J: TRBJ2-3
size: NA
CDR3: CASSKVAVSTDTQYF
DNA: TGTGCCAGCAGCAAAGTAGCGGTTAGCACAGATACGCAGTATTTT

D: TRBD1
V: TRBV7-9
J: TRBJ2-3
size: NA
CDR3: CASSSTGAWATDTQYF
DNA: TGTGCCAGCAGCTCTACAGGGGCCTGGGCGACAGATACGCAGTATTTT

D: NA
V: TRBV7-9
J: TRBJ1-1
size: NA
CDR3: CASDGRADTEAFF
DNA: TGTGCCAGCGACGGGCGGGCGGACACTGAAGCTTTCTTT

D: TRBD2
V: TRBV5-6
J: TRBJ2-7
size: few
CDR3: CASGYTGTSGSYEQYF
DNA: TGTGCCAGCGGTTATACCGGGACTAGCGGTTCCTACGAGCAGTACTTC

D: NA
V: TRBV5-6
J: TRBJ2-2
size: few
CDR3: CASSLAGHTGELFF
DNA: TGTGCCAGCAGCTTGGCTGGCCACACCGGGGAGCTGTTTTTT

D: NA
V: TRBV6-1
J: TRBJ2-1
size: NA
CDR3: CASSARDGSYNEQFF
DNA: TGTGCCAGCAGTGCCCGGGACGGGAGCTACAATGAGCAGTTCTTC

D: TRBD2
V: TRBV6-5
J: TRBJ2-1
size: NA
CDR3: CASSYSSGVYNEQFF
DNA: TGTGCCAGCAGTTACTCTAGCGGGGTCTACAATGAGCAGTTCTTC

D: TRBD1
V: TRBV5-5
J: TRBJ1-2
size: NA
CDR3: CASSLRGQGNYGYTF
DNA: TGTGCCAGCAGCTTGAGGGGACAGGGAAACTATGGCTACACCTTC

D: NA
V: TRBV7-8
J: TRBJ1-1
size: once
CDR3: CASSHIMLNTEAFF
DNA: TGTGCCAGCAGCCACATTATGTTGAACACTGAAGCTTTCTTT

D: TRBD1
V: TRBV5-1
J: TRBJ2-2
size: few
CDR3: CASSSQGARGTGELFF
DNA: TGCGCCAGCAGCTCTCAGGGGGCGCGAGGCACCGGGGAGCTGTTTTTT

D: NA
V: TRBV5-4
J: TRBJ1-1
size: NA
CDR3: CASSLAGVAVTEAFF
DNA: TGTGCCAGCAGCTTGGCCGGGGTTGCAGTCACTGAAGCTTTCTTT

D: TRBD1
V: TRBV4-3
J: TRBJ2-5
size: NA
CDR3: CASSQGQGAWETQYF
DNA: TGCGCCAGCAGCCAAGGACAGGGGGCGTGGGAGACCCAGTACTTC

D: NA
V: TRBV4-1
J: TRBJ2-1
size: few
CDR3: CASSQLMARERGYNEQFF
DNA: TGCGCCAGCAGCCAATTAATGGCACGGGAGCGCGGCTACAATGAGCAGTTCTTC

D: TRBD2
V: TRBV28
J: TRBJ2-3
size: NA
CDR3: CASSVAGFTDTQYF
DNA: TGTGCCAGCAGTGTAGCGGGATTCACAGATACGCAGTATTTT

D: NA
V: TRBV27
J: TRBJ1-5
size: few
CDR3: CASSRGNSNQPQHF
DNA: TGTGCCAGCAGTAGGGGGAATAGCAATCAGCCCCAGCATTTT

D: TRBD2
V: TRBV4-2
J: TRBJ2-1
size: NA
CDR3: CASSQGLAGGQGFF
DNA: TGTGCCAGCAGCCAAGGGCTAGCGGGAGGCCAGGGGTTCTTC

D: TRBD1
V: TRBV7-2
J: TRBJ1-2
size: NA
CDR3: CASSLRGTGGYYGYTF
DNA: TGTGCCAGCAGCTTAAGAGGGACAGGGGGCTACTATGGCTACACCTTC

D: NA
V: TRBV6-5
J: TRBJ2-2
size: few
CDR3: CASSYSGQNTGELFF
DNA: TGTGCCAGCAGTTACTCGGGACAGAACACCGGGGAGCTGTTTTTT

D: TRBD1
V: TRBV30
J: TRBJ2-7
size: once
CDR3: CAWEREGTGAYEQYF
DNA: TGTGCCTGGGAAAGGGAAGGGACAGGGGCCTACGAGCAGTACTTC

D: TRBD1
V: TRBV27
J: TRBJ1-1
size: NA
CDR3: CASSPRTGSTEAFF
DNA: TGTGCCAGCAGTCCGCGGACAGGGAGCACTGAAGCTTTCTTT

D: NA
V: TRBV4-2
J: TRBJ1-5
size: few
CDR3: CASSARGHNQPQHF
DNA: TGTGCCAGCAGCGCTCGGGGTCACAATCAGCCCCAGCATTTT

D: NA
V: TRBV7-2
J: TRBJ2-7
size: few
CDR3: CASSQERSLLSSYEQYF
DNA: TGTGCCAGCAGCCAAGAGAGGAGCTTGCTCAGCTCCTACGAGCAGTACTTC

D: NA
V: TRBV4-3
J: TRBJ1-3
size: NA
CDR3: CASSQALTTPGAPGNTIYF
DNA: TGCGCCAGCAGCCAAGCGTTAACGACTCCAGGGGCCCCCGGAAACACCATATATTTT

D: TRBD1
V: TRBV18
J: TRBJ1-3
size: NA
CDR3: CASSPLGQEGNTIYF
DNA: TGTGCCAGCTCACCACTGGGACAGGAAGGAAACACCATATATTTT

D: TRBD2
V: TRBV2
J: TRBJ2-7
size: few
CDR3: CASSDWTSGRSYEQYF
DNA: TGTGCCAGCAGTGATTGGACTAGCGGTAGATCCTACGAGCAGTACTTC

D: NA
V: TRBV5-1
J: TRBJ2-1
size: NA
CDR3: CASSHGQAAYNEQFF
DNA: TGCGCCAGCAGCCACGGGCAAGCGGCATACAATGAGCAGTTCTTC

D: NA
V: TRBV6-5
J: TRBJ1-1
size: few
CDR3: CASSYSGGRGTEAFF
DNA: TGTGCCAGCAGTTACTCCGGGGGGCGCGGCACTGAAGCTTTCTTT

D: NA
V: TRBV6-5
J: TRBJ1-2
size: NA
CDR3: CASSPQGVYYGYTF
DNA: TGTGCCAGCAGCCCTCAAGGGGTATACTATGGCTACACCTTC